This note documents a single T cell receptor beta chain sequence. Clones were read by immunoSEQ multiplex PCR, and TCRdb kept only the in-frame ones, dropping some. The sample has about 60,000 clones; roughly 84% are singletons. These data originate in a study of blood T cell repertoires in COVID-19. This CDR3 has 16 amino acids. Between the trimmed V and J ends, which lost 4 bases and 3 bases, there was a span of 16 bases. Germline CDR1 and CDR2: LGHDT and YNNKEL (reference sequence). Source material: peripheral blood. The chain couples TRBV3-1 (or the pseudogene TRBV3-2) to TRBJ1-3, with TRBD1 as a possible D gene (6 bases). This receptor was taken from a man in his sixties or seventies with acute or convalescent COVID-19. The CDR3 here is CASSRRLAGDGNTIYF. CDR3 DNA: TGTGCCAGCAGCCGAAGATTGGCAGGGGATGGAAACACCATATATTTT.